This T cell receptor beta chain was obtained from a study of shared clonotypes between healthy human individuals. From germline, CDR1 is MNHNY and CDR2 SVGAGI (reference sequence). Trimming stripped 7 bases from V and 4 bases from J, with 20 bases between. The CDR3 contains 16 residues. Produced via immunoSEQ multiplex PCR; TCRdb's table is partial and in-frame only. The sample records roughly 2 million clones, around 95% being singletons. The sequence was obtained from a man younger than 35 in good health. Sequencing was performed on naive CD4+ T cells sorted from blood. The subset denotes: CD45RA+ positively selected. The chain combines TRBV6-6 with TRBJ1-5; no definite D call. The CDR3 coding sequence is TGTGCCAGCACAAACTCCCGGGGATTTGATAATCAGCCCCAGCATTTT. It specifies CASTNSRGFDNQPQHF.